The present T cell receptor beta chain was sequenced within a study of PD-1 blockade in classical Hodgkin lymphoma. V lost 1 base, J lost 5 bases, and 11 bases lay in between. This CDR3 contains 14 residues. Germline values: CDR1 MGHRA, CDR2 YSYEKL. Assay: immunoSEQ multiplex PCR; the TCRdb copy retains only in-frame clones and omits some. The repertoire includes tens of thousands of clones, approximately 80% of them detected once, and around 8.8% sits in the top ten. Patients all relapsed after autologous stem cell transplantation, and there was variation in brentuximab vedotin exposure. The TCR comes from a human donor with classical Hodgkin lymphoma. Sequenced here: peripheral blood mononuclear cells (PBMCs), sampled before the second cycle of nivolumab. The J gene is TRBJ1-1, the V gene TRBV4-1; a weak D match, TRBD1 (5 bases). The CDR3 here is CASSQVLRGTEAFF. The CDR3 bases are TGCGCCAGCAGCCAAGTACTTCGGGGGACTGAAGCTTTCTTT.